This T cell receptor (beta chain) was retrieved from a study of blood T cell repertoires in COVID-19. Study-wide context: T cells, B-cell-depleted T cells, or PBMCs provided the cDNA or gDNA that served as material.

The CDR3 covers 13 residues. CDR1 and CDR2 from the germline V gene are SGHVS and FQNEAQ. Losses at the gene ends were 6 bases for V and 5 bases for J; bases not matched to a gene: 4. Ages ranged from about 18 to 89 years, with residence in fewer than 25 US areas. The study assigned cohorts using participant-reported clinical history. Measured with immunoSEQ multiplex PCR; TCRdb has only the in-frame clones, and not every one. The sample has roughly 400,000 clones, over 75% seen once. Specimen: PBMCs or T cells enriched from blood (not recorded which). The receptor was derived from a woman under 30 who had been exposed to COVID-19. This sequence joins TRBV7-8 and TRBJ1-5; TRBD1 aligns across 7 bases. CDR3 sequence (DNA): TGTGCCAGCAGTGCCAGGGGGGATCAGCCCCAGCATTTT. Translated, it gives CASSARGDQPQHF.